The rows below give T cell receptor beta chains drawn from one sample of a study of cytomegalovirus exposure and HLA in healthy donors. Sequenced by immunoSEQ multiplex PCR; TCRdb stores in-frame clones only, minus some. The sample shows 70,000 or so clones, around 68% of them seen only once. Sequencing input: PBMCs. The receptors shown here come from a woman in her 30s in good health and CMV-seronegative. Both conserved end residues are part of each CDR3. The D gene is left open where the match is weak. A row's size may be missing; if present it is once, few, many or a size class.

CDR3aa	CDR3nt	d_gene	j_gene	v_gene	abundance
CASSSGGLALTGELFF	TGTGCCAGCAGCTCGGGGGGACTAGCGTTAACCGGGGAGCTGTTTTTT	TRBD2	TRBJ2-2	TRBV9	-
CATRGQGDSPLHF	TGTGCCACCAGAGGACAGGGGGATTCACCCCTCCACTTT	TRBD1	TRBJ1-6	TRBV19	-
CAISGGGVLSSYNEQFF	TGTGCCATCAGTGGCGGGGGGGTTCTTTCTTCCTACAATGAGCAGTTCTTC	TRBD2	TRBJ2-1	TRBV10-3	-
CATSRGGTGYTEAFF	TGTGCCACCAGCAGAGGTGGGACAGGTTACACTGAAGCTTTCTTT	TRBD1	TRBJ1-1	TRBV15	-
CASSYRGSYEQYF	TGTGCCAGCAGCTATCGGGGGAGTTACGAGCAGTACTTC	-	TRBJ2-7	TRBV7-9	-
CASSLEGQGYYEQYF	TGTGCCAGCAGCTTAGAGGGACAGGGGTACTACGAGCAGTACTTC	TRBD1	TRBJ2-7	TRBV7-3	-
CASSHDRGQNQPQHF	TGCGCCAGCAGCCATGACAGGGGTCAAAATCAGCCCCAGCATTTT	TRBD1	TRBJ1-5	TRBV4-1	few
CASSLRDSRQETQYF	TGTGCCAGCAGCTTACGGGACTCCCGCCAAGAGACCCAGTACTTC	-	TRBJ2-5	TRBV7-2	-
CASSPEANYGYTF	TGTGCCAGCTCACCGGAGGCTAACTATGGCTACACCTTC	-	TRBJ1-2	TRBV18	-
CASSFRQGGTVATEAFF	TGTGCCAGCAGCTTTCGACAGGGAGGAACCGTCGCCACTGAAGCTTTCTTT	TRBD1	TRBJ1-1	TRBV7-8	once
CASSPLAGGDYNEQFF	TGCGCCAGCAGCCCCCTAGCGGGGGGGGACTACAATGAGCAGTTCTTC	TRBD2	TRBJ2-1	TRBV5-1	-
CSGRDRRYTF	TGCAGTGGCAGGGATCGACGCTACACCTTC	-	TRBJ1-2	TRBV20-1	-
CASSTWQGGNQPQHF	TGTGCCAGTAGTACCTGGCAGGGGGGCAATCAGCCCCAGCATTTT	TRBD1	TRBJ1-5	TRBV19	-
CAIRETGLGQPQHF	TGTGCCATCAGAGAAACAGGGTTAGGACAGCCCCAGCATTTT	-	TRBJ1-5	TRBV10-3	-
CASSWPPGTGQVYEQYF	TGTGCCAGCAGCTGGCCCCCCGGGACAGGGCAAGTGTATGAGCAGTACTTC	TRBD1	TRBJ2-7	TRBV11-3	-
CASTGVNYGYTF	TGTGCCAGCACAGGGGTTAACTATGGCTACACCTTC	-	TRBJ1-2	TRBV28	few
CASSQRGTIKSLYF	TGTGCCAGCAGCCAAAGGGGGACGATAAAAAGCCTTTACTTC	-	TRBJ2-7	TRBV16	once
CASQRTSGRETQYF	TGTGCCAGCCAACGGACTAGCGGGAGGGAGACCCAGTACTTC	TRBD2	TRBJ2-5	TRBV18	-
CASSGQGAFYEQYF	TGTGCCAGCAGCGGTCAGGGGGCTTTCTACGAGCAGTACTTC	TRBD1	TRBJ2-7	TRBV25-1	-
CSGGQGGYYEQYF	TGCAGCGGTGGACAGGGCGGTTACTACGAGCAGTACTTC	TRBD1	TRBJ2-7	TRBV29-1	few
CASSGGLAGGPGTDTQYF	TGTGCCAGTAGTGGGGGACTAGCGGGGGGGCCCGGCACAGATACGCAGTATTTT	TRBD2	TRBJ2-3	TRBV19	once
CAIDGGLNTEAFF	TGTGCCATCGATGGGGGGTTGAACACTGAAGCTTTCTTT	-	TRBJ1-1	TRBV10-3	-
CASSIGQGRLNYGYTF	TGTGCCAGTAGTATCGGACAGGGGAGGTTGAACTATGGCTACACCTTC	TRBD1	TRBJ1-2	TRBV19	-
CSVLGGKGADTEAFF	TGCAGCGTCCTCGGGGGTAAGGGGGCCGACACTGAAGCTTTCTTT	TRBD1	TRBJ1-1	TRBV29-1	-
CASSTNPQTQYF	TGTGCCAGCAGTACAAATCCGCAGACCCAGTACTTC	-	TRBJ2-5	TRBV27	-
CASSVGTAFEEAFF	TGTGCCAGCAGCGTAGGGACAGCCTTTGAGGAAGCTTTCTTT	-	TRBJ1-1	TRBV9	-
CASSVGEGGLPETQYF	TGTGCCAGCAGCGTAGGGGAGGGGGGCCTCCCAGAGACCCAGTACTTC	-	TRBJ2-5	TRBV9	-
CASSQVGGRARGQPQHF	TGCGCCAGCAGCCAAGTCGGCGGACGGGCTCGGGGGCAGCCCCAGCATTTT	-	TRBJ1-5	TRBV4-1	-
CASRRDSSGNTIYF	TGTGCCAGCAGGCGAGACAGCTCTGGAAACACCATATATTTT	-	TRBJ1-3	TRBV6-6	few
CASSLGANTEAFF	TGCGCCAGCAGCTTGGGGGCGAACACTGAAGCTTTCTTT	-	TRBJ1-1	TRBV5-1	-
CASKILTGSGTDTQYF	TGTGCCAGCAAGATATTGACCGGATCCGGGACAGATACGCAGTATTTT	-	TRBJ2-3	TRBV19	few
CASSQSRTTGNTIYF	TGTGCCAGCAGCCAAAGCCGGACAACTGGAAACACCATATATTTT	-	TRBJ1-3	TRBV14	-
CASSSRVQDLSGGGYEQYF	TGTGCCAGCAGCTCTAGAGTGCAAGACTTGAGCGGGGGGGGCTACGAGCAGTACTTC	TRBD2	TRBJ2-7	TRBV7-9	few
CASSPNLDNEQFF	TGTGCCAGCAGCCCTAACCTAGACAATGAGCAGTTCTTC	-	TRBJ2-1	TRBV7-9	medium-sized
CASSPLDGRQETQYF	TGTGCCAGCAGCCCATTAGACGGGAGACAAGAGACCCAGTACTTC	-	TRBJ2-5	TRBV5-4	-
CASSAEDRSRNTEAFF	TGTGCCAGCAGCGCGGAGGACAGGTCGAGGAACACTGAAGCTTTCTTT	TRBD1	TRBJ1-1	TRBV9	few
CASSLRTGRRDQYF	TGTGCCAGCTCATTACGGACAGGGAGAAGGGACCAGTACTTC	TRBD1	TRBJ2-5	TRBV18	few
CSSSSGNTEAFF	TGTTCCAGCAGCTCCGGGAATACTGAAGCTTTCTTT	-	TRBJ1-1	TRBV7-9	few
CASSSSPYEQYF	TGTGCCAGCAGCTCCTCCCCCTACGAGCAGTACTTC	-	TRBJ2-7	TRBV7-9	-
CASSIGTGGQPQHF	TGTGCCAGCAGCATAGGGACAGGGGGTCAGCCCCAGCATTTT	TRBD1	TRBJ1-5	TRBV7-8	-
CASSQAGDEQFF	TGTGCCAGCAGCCAAGCGGGGGATGAGCAGTTCTTC	TRBD2	TRBJ2-1	TRBV2	-
CASRMGQTSPLHF	TGTGCCAGCAGGATGGGACAGACTTCACCCCTCCACTTT	TRBD1	TRBJ1-6	TRBV2	-
CASSKDRATEAFF	TGCGCCAGCAGTAAGGACAGGGCTACTGAAGCTTTCTTT	TRBD1	TRBJ1-1	TRBV10-1	few
CASSLIGGQGAAFF	TGTGCCAGCAGTTTAATAGGGGGACAGGGGGCAGCTTTCTTT	TRBD1	TRBJ1-1	TRBV28	-
CASTLSGVSTDTQYF	TGTGCCAGCACCCTTAGCGGGGTTAGCACAGATACGCAGTATTTT	TRBD2	TRBJ2-3	TRBV6-1	-
CASSRTVNTGELFF	TGTGCCAGCAGCCGGACAGTGAACACCGGGGAGCTGTTTTTT	-	TRBJ2-2	TRBV7-2	once
CASSESRGSEQYF	TGTGCCAGCAGTGAAAGCAGGGGGTCCGAGCAGTACTTC	TRBD1	TRBJ2-7	TRBV6-1	-
CASSSLLEDEQYF	TGTGCCAGTAGTTCACTCTTGGAGGACGAGCAGTACTTC	-	TRBJ2-7	TRBV19	-
CASSLDLQNTEAFF	TGTGCCAGCAGCTTGGATTTACAGAACACTGAAGCTTTCTTT	-	TRBJ1-1	TRBV5-4	-
CASSQSITGGETQYF	TGCGCCAGCAGTCAATCGATCACGGGGGGGGAGACCCAGTACTTC	TRBD2	TRBJ2-5	TRBV23-1	-
CASTDSSYEQYF	TGTGCCAGCACCGACAGCTCCTACGAGCAGTACTTC	-	TRBJ2-7	TRBV2	once
CSAPRSYEQYF	TGCAGTGCCCCGCGATCCTACGAGCAGTACTTC	-	TRBJ2-7	TRBV20-1	-
CASSLVAGAYGYTF	TGTGCCAGCAGCTTAGTGGCGGGAGCCTATGGCTACACCTTC	-	TRBJ1-2	TRBV7-9	-
CASSDPGRGTEAFF	TGTGCCAGCAGTGACCCGGGGAGAGGTACTGAAGCTTTCTTT	-	TRBJ1-1	TRBV6-1	few
CASSPGPGGVYGYTF	TGTGCCAGCAGCCCAGGCCCAGGGGGCGTCTATGGCTACACCTTC	TRBD1	TRBJ1-2	TRBV7-3	-